What follows are 27 T cell receptor beta chains derived from one specimen sequenced in a study of T cells after yellow fever vaccination (dated by TCRdb to the late 2010s). This sample's treatment or condition label indicates: live attenuated yellow fever vaccine strain. Libraries came from 5' RACE. Sequencing instrument: Illumina NovaSeq 6000. Using fastp at Q25 and MiXCR, TCRdb reprocessed the public reads and kept productive beta chains. Under each unique CDR3 protein, matching rows form one entry showing the most common genes and DNA. The sample has some 400,000 distinct CDR3 sequences on record, 15% to 20% of them singletons. 15% to 20% of the sample comes from the top ten. Sample: PBMCs, taken before the yellow fever booster vaccination. The receptors were gathered from a man between 18 and 35 years old who received the YFV17D yellow fever vaccine.

This clonotype was seen many times. The chain has TRBV30 and TRBJ2-5; D possibly corresponds to TRBD2 (5 bases). Germline loops: CDR1 GTSNPN, CDR2 SVGIG (reference sequence). The CDR3 totals 13 residues. V was shortened by 0 bases and J by 4 bases, with 9 bases between the two germline ends. CDR3 protein: CAWSVREGETQYF. DNA of the CDR3: TGTGCCTGGAGTGTACGAGAGGGAGAGACCCAGTACTTC.

There are many counts of this clonotype. A much larger clone differs from this one at a single base, so this may be a read error. The genes are TRBV7-9 and TRBJ2-5; D gene unclear. V dropped 3 bases and J dropped 4 bases, with 3 bases sitting between them. The CDR3 consists of 11 residues. Per the germline V gene, CDR1 is SEHNR and CDR2 is FQNEAQ (reference sequence). The CDR3 region has the DNA TGTGCCAGCAGCTTCCCAGAGACCCAGTACTTC. It encodes CASSFPETQYF.

This clonotype was picked up a small number of times. The V and J genes are TRBV5-5 and TRBJ2-7; D remains unclear. In germline, CDR1 is SGHKS, CDR2 YYEKEE (reference sequence). This CDR3 contains 15 residues. V dropped 4 bases and J dropped 3 bases, with 17 bases sitting between them. For the CDR3, the DNA is TGTGCCAGCAGCCCCCCTACTGCATCAGGCTACGAGCAGTACTTC. Translation: CASSPPTASGYEQYF.

The CDR3 nucleotides are TGTGCCAGCAGCGTCAGGGAAAAGCCCCAGCATTTT. Translation: CASSVREKPQHF. The chain links TRBV6-2 or TRBV6-3 to TRBJ1-5; TRBD1 is a possible D gene (5 bases). Looked up from germline, CDR1 is MNHEY and CDR2 is SVGEGT. V was trimmed by 6 bases and J by 8 bases, leaving 11 bases between them. The CDR3 is 12 amino acids.

This clonotype was seen more than once but under ten times. The chain has TRBV4-3 and TRBJ2-5; D is unclear. The CDR3 is 13 residues long. With 2 bases removed from V and 5 bases from J, the gap between germline ends came to 9 bases. CDR1 is LGHNA, CDR2 YSLEER, per germline. The CDR3 loop reads CASSQSVWETQYF. CDR3 in DNA: TGCGCCAGCAGCCAATCAGTGTGGGAGACCCAGTACTTC.

There are a few counts of this clonotype. The chain has TRBV18 and TRBJ1-2; weak D call: TRBD1 (5 bases). The CDR3 covers 17 residues. The V end was cut by 0 bases, the J end by 0 bases, with 14 bases between. Per the germline V gene, CDR1 is KGHSH and CDR2 is LQKENI. In DNA form, the CDR3 reads TGTGCCAGCTCACCACCAAGGGGACCAACTCCTAACTATGGCTACACCTTC. As protein: CASSPPRGPTPNYGYTF.

The table lists this clonotype with a few counts. V usage is TRBV20-1 and J usage is TRBJ2-1, with D tentatively TRBD1 (6 bases). The CDR3 covers 14 residues. Germline V gene lookup returns CDR1 DFQATT and CDR2 SNEGSKA (reference sequence). The germline V and J ends were trimmed by 5 bases and 4 bases, with 15 bases remaining between them. DNA for the CDR3: TGCAGTGCTCCCCAGGGGTCGGTATACAATGAGCAGTTCTTC. Its protein product is CSAPQGSVYNEQFF.

The chain employs TRBV6-2 or TRBV6-3 and TRBJ2-1, with 9 nucleotides matching TRBD1. The CDR3 has 15 amino acids. The germline V gene encodes CDR1 MNHEY and CDR2 SVGEGT. V was pared by 9 bases and J by 3 bases, with 9 bases of the junction left unmatched. The CDR3 spells CARMRRDRDYNEQFF. DNA of the CDR3: TGTGCCAGGATGCGCCGGGACAGGGACTACAATGAGCAGTTCTTC.

CDR3 DNA: TGTGCCAGCAGCCACCGGGACCACCCCTACAATGAGCAGTTCTTC. Translated: CASSHRDHPYNEQFF. The J gene is TRBJ2-1, the V gene TRBV5-6, with D perhaps matching TRBD1 or TRBD2 (5 bases each). This CDR3 spans 15 amino acids. CDR1 is SGHDT, CDR2 YYEEEE, per germline. The ends were cut back, 4 bases at V and 2 bases at J, with 13 bases in the middle.

V gene TRBV20-1 combines with J gene TRBJ2-3; 9 bases agree with TRBD2. Per germline, CDR1 DFQATT and CDR2 SNEGSKA (reference sequence). CDR3 size: 15 residues. With V trimmed by 4 bases and J by 0 bases, 5 bases remained unmatched. The CDR3 loop reads CSAIQRGASTDTQYF. The CDR3 nucleotides read TGCAGTGCTATACAGCGGGGGGCTAGCACAGATACGCAGTATTTT.

The V call is TRBV20-1, the J call TRBJ2-3; 8 positions match TRBD1. CDR1 and CDR2 (germline): DFQATT, SNEGSKA (reference sequence). This CDR3 has 13 residues. V dropped 5 bases and J dropped 3; count of bases not matched to a gene: 4. The CDR3 nucleotides read TGCAGTGCTCCGGACAGGGTGACAGATACGCAGTATTTT. Translating gives CSAPDRVTDTQYF.

The V and J genes are TRBV28 and TRBJ1-2, with TRBD1 matching over 7 bases. CDR1 is MDHEN and CDR2 is SYDVKM in the germline V gene. V lost 3 bases to trimming and J lost 8 bases; unmatched junction nucleotides: 9. The CDR3 is made up of 14 amino acids. This CDR3 is CASSFSGTEQGYTF. The CDR3 nucleotides read TGTGCCAGCAGTTTCTCCGGGACAGAACAAGGCTACACCTTC.

A few counts support this clonotype. The chain employs TRBV2 and TRBJ2-7; TRBD1 matches 8 bases. Trimming cost V 6 bases and J 2 bases; bases outside gene matches: 6. This CDR3 is built from 14 residues. Germline CDR1 and CDR2: SNHLY and FYNNEI. CDR3 sequence: CASRKTGDAYEQYF. As DNA, the CDR3 is TGTGCCAGCAGGAAGACAGGGGATGCCTACGAGCAGTACTTC.

Only a few counts were recorded for this clonotype. The chain recombines TRBV3-1 with TRBJ2-5, with TRBD1 matching 9 bases. This CDR3 spans 15 amino acids. The trim removed 2 bases at V and 5 bases at J, leaving 6 bases unmatched. The V gene's germline CDR1 is LGHDT and CDR2 YNNKEL (reference sequence). The CDR3 DNA follows: TGTGCCAGCAGCCAACCGGGACAGGGTGAGGAGACCCAGTACTTC. It specifies CASSQPGQGEETQYF.

This clonotype was counted between two and nine times. The rearrangement joins TRBV4-2 to TRBJ2-1; 9 nucleotides align to TRBD2. Germline V gene data show CDR1 as LGHNA and CDR2 as YNFKEQ. The CDR3 consists of 16 residues. The junction had 10 bases not matched to a gene; V was cut back by 0 bases and J by 10 bases. The CDR3 protein is CASSQDSSGGFAEQFF. The CDR3 region has the DNA TGTGCCAGCAGCCAAGATTCGAGCGGGGGGTTTGCGGAGCAGTTCTTC.

V usage is TRBV3-1 and J usage is TRBJ1-2; 8 bases align to TRBD1. The V gene's germline CDR1 is LGHDT and CDR2 YNNKEL (reference sequence). With 5 bases clipped from V and 0 bases from J, the junction kept 5 bases outside the gene matches. CDR3 length equals 15 residues. The DNA of the CDR3 is TGTGCCAGCAGCGGACAGGGAACGTCTAACTATGGCTACACCTTC. This gives the protein CASSGQGTSNYGYTF. The variable domain in full, completed from reference TRBV3-1 and TRBJ1-2, reads DTAVSQTPKYLVTQMGNDKSIKCEQNLGHDTMYWYKQDSKKFLKIMFSYNNKELIINETVPNRFSPKSPDKAHLNLHINSLELGDSAVYFCASSGQGTSNYGYTFGSGTRLTVV.

The DNA of the CDR3 is TGTGCCAGCACCCACAGGGGGGCCGGCGAGCAGTACTTC. Its protein is CASTHRGAGEQYF. V and J are TRBV7-6 and TRBJ2-7; TRBD1 matches 8 bases. The CDR3 spans 13 residues. Germline V CDR1 and CDR2: SGHVS, FNYEAQ. J lost 6 bases, V lost 7 bases, and 8 bases had no gene match. Together with reference TRBV7-6 and TRBJ2-7, the CDR3 gives the full variable domain: GAGVSQSPRYKVTKRGQDVALRCDPISGHVSLYWYRQALGQGPEFLTYFNYEAQQDKSGLPNDRFSAERPEGSISTLTIQRTEQRDSAMYRCASTHRGAGEQYFGPGTRLTVT.

This chain links TRBV2 with TRBJ1-5; tentative D call: TRBD1 (5 bases). The CDR3 is 14 amino acids. V was trimmed by 3 bases and J by 7 bases, leaving 13 bases between them. Germline V gives CDR1 SNHLY, CDR2 FYNNEI. CDR3 sequence: CASSEGRDGQPQHF. In nucleotides, the CDR3 is TGTGCCAGCAGTGAGGGCAGGGACGGACAGCCCCAGCATTTT.

In this sample, this clonotype turned up a few times. The gene calls are TRBV6-5 and TRBJ2-2, with D perhaps TRBD1 or TRBD2 (5 bases each). The germline gives CDR1 MNHEY, CDR2 SVGAGI. This CDR3 is built from 14 residues. V was pared by 4 bases and J by 5 bases, with 11 bases between. Here the CDR3 DNA reads TGTGCCAGCAGTTCGGGACGGGGAACCGGGGAGCTGTTTTTT. This gives the protein CASSSGRGTGELFF.

V and J are TRBV7-9 and TRBJ1-2; D is uncertain. This CDR3 is built from 13 residues. Germline CDR1 is SEHNR and CDR2 is FQNEAQ (reference sequence). V lost 5 bases to trimming and J lost 8 bases, with 15 bases between them. CDR3 protein: CASSPAVGRGYTF. Here the CDR3 DNA reads TGTGCCAGCAGCCCCGCAGTAGGGAGAGGCTACACCTTC.

V and J are TRBV7-9 and TRBJ2-3, with 7 bases fitting TRBD1. Trimming took 5 bases from V and 3 from J; bases not matched to a gene: 14. Germline V gives CDR1 SEHNR, CDR2 FQNEAQ (reference sequence). The CDR3 has 17 amino acids. For the CDR3, the DNA is TGTGCCAGCAGCCGCCTTAGTCAGAAGGGGGCAACAGATACGCAGTATTTT. This encodes CASSRLSQKGATDTQYF.

The V call is TRBV12-3 or TRBV12-4, the J call TRBJ1-2; D gene uncertain. The length of the CDR3 is 11 residues. The germline V and J ends were trimmed by 3 bases and 8 bases, with 7 bases remaining between them. The CDR3 loop is CASSFLGGYTF. CDR3 DNA sequence: TGTGCCAGCAGTTTTTTGGGGGGCTACACCTTC.

This clonotype has more than one count but fewer than ten. The genes are TRBV7-2 and TRBJ2-1; 9 nucleotides align to TRBD2. The V and J ends lost 0 bases and 7 bases, in that order; junction bases with no gene match: 10. The CDR3 length is 17 residues. The germline gives CDR1 SGHTA, CDR2 FQGNSA. CDR3 residues: CASSLAWGLAATNEQFF. The CDR3 coding sequence is TGTGCCAGCAGCTTAGCGTGGGGACTAGCAGCTACAAATGAGCAGTTCTTC.

Only a few counts were recorded for this clonotype. The chain is built from TRBV6-2 or TRBV6-3 and TRBJ2-3; possibly TRBD1 for D (6 bases). CDR1 and CDR2 from the germline V gene are MNHEY and SVGEGT. V lost 6 bases, J lost 2 bases, and 12 bases lay in between. The length of the CDR3 is 14 residues. Here the CDR3 DNA reads TGTGCCAGCAGATCAACAGGGACCACAGATACGCAGTATTTT. Translation gives CASRSTGTTDTQYF.

This clonotype has only one observation. This chain connects TRBV5-4 to TRBJ2-2; 9 bases fit TRBD1. This CDR3 comprises 16 residues. The V gene end was trimmed by 4 bases and the J gene end by 4 bases; junction bases not matched to a gene: 8. Germline-derived CDR1 and CDR2 are SGHNT and YYREEE (reference sequence). DNA of the CDR3: TGTGCCAGCAGCCCCGGGACAGGGCGAGGCACCGGGGAGCTGTTTTTT. Its protein is CASSPGTGRGTGELFF.

The chain combines TRBV7-9 with TRBJ2-7; possibly TRBD1 for D (6 bases). The CDR3 covers 15 residues. Trimming stripped 5 bases from V and 5 bases from J, with 19 bases between. CDR1 is SEHNR and CDR2 is FQNEAQ in the germline V gene (reference sequence). DNA of the CDR3: TGTGCCAGCAGCAATGGAGCATGGGGGCGGGACGAGCAGTACGTC. As protein: CASSNGAWGRDEQYV.

This clonotype was seen a few times. The V gene is TRBV12-3 or TRBV12-4, the J gene TRBJ2-1; D is tentatively TRBD1 or TRBD2 (6 bases each). Trimming took 2 bases from V and 5 from J, leaving 13 bases between them. The CDR3 has 15 amino acids. CDR3 sequence (DNA): TGTGCCAGCAGTTTATCTGGGGGGCCCCACAATGAGCAGTTCTTC. Its protein product is CASSLSGGPHNEQFF.